This TCR beta chain was documented in a study of blood T cell repertoires in COVID-19. Study context: Sites in the United States, Italy and Spain provided acute and convalescent COVID-19 samples. The analysed material was cDNA or gDNA that came from T cells, B-cell-depleted T cells, or PBMCs.

The CDR3 has 15 residues. Losses at the gene ends were 5 bases for V and 5 bases for J; bases not matched to a gene: 5. Germline loops: CDR1 SGHRS, CDR2 YFSETQ. Seattle enrolled patients during active infection and tracked them longitudinally. Authors' data handling: Estimated nucleated cell counts came from reference gene primer amplification. Produced via immunoSEQ multiplex PCR; TCRdb's table is partial and in-frame only. V, J and clone size were drawn from that table, and D and trimming were deduced from the DNA. The repertoire holds some 360,000 clones, with roughly 87% as singletons. The clonotype originates from a woman aged 60-75 years with COVID-19, enrolled during active disease. Sequences were obtained from peripheral blood. This rearrangement joins TRBV5-1 to TRBJ2-2, with TRBD2 identical over 11 bases. In DNA form, the CDR3 reads TGCGCCAGCAGTTCCCTAGCGGGGGGTACCGGGGAGCTGTTTTTT. Amino acid sequence: CASSSLAGGTGELFF.